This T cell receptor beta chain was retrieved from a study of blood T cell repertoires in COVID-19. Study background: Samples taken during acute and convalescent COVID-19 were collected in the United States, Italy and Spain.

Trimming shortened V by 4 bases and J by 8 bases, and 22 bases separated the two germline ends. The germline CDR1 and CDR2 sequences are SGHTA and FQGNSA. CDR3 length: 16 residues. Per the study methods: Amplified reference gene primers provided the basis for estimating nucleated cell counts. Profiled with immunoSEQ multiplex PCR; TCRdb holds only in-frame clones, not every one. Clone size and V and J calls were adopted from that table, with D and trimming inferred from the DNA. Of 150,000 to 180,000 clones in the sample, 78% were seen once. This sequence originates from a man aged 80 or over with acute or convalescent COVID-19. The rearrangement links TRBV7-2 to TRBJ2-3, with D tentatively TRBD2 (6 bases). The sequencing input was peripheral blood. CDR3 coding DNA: TGTGCCAGCAGCTCGGACGGGACTTTCTATCGGGGTACGCAGTATTTT. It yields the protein CASSSDGTFYRGTQYF.